Each of the 27 T cell receptor beta chains below was sequenced from the same sample in a study of blood T cell repertoires in COVID-19. The assay was immunoSEQ multiplex PCR, and TCRdb's table has in-frame clones only and misses some. This sample has roughly 150,000 clones, with 84% found just once. The sample consisted of peripheral blood. Receptors originate from an elderly woman with COVID-19, enrolled during active disease.

The rearrangement joins TRBV9 to TRBJ2-3; no clear D gene. Trimming took off 7 bases at V and 6 bases at J, with 15 bases between the two ends. The germline gives CDR1 SGDLS, CDR2 YYNGEE. The CDR3 sequence is 13 residues long. CDR3 bases: TGTGCCAGCTCTATTGCGGTAGGCGATACGCAGTATTTT. Protein product: CASSIAVGDTQYF.

This chain uses TRBV19 with TRBJ2-7; TRBD1 matches 7 bases. V lost 10 bases, J lost 0 bases, and 9 bases stayed unmatched. Germline V CDR1 and CDR2: LNHDA, SQIVND (reference sequence). The CDR3 has 14 amino acids. The CDR3, as DNA: TGTGCCACTACCCGGGACAGCAGCTCCTACGAGCAGTACTTC. Its translation: CATTRDSSSYEQYF.

In its sample, this clone was seen a few times. The chain has TRBV28 and TRBJ2-3, with unresolved D. Trimming removed 4 bases from V and 4 bases from J, with 6 bases in between. This CDR3 has 12 residues. Germline CDR1 and CDR2: MDHEN and SYDVKM. CDR3 region: CASSSRSDTQYF. CDR3 DNA sequence: TGTGCCAGCAGTTCCCGGTCAGATACGCAGTATTTT.

This clone was detected many times. Other nucleotide sequences in the sample specify the same CDR3. The CDR3 is CSAKGNSPLHF. In nucleotides, the CDR3 is TGCAGTGCTAAGGGGAATTCACCCCTCCACTTT. The V call is TRBV20-1, the J call TRBJ1-6, with a tentative D call TRBD1 (5 bases). Trimming removed 4 bases at V and 7 bases at J, with 5 bases between. Germline V gene sequence: CDR1 DFQATT, CDR2 SNEGSKA (reference sequence). The CDR3 length is 11 residues.

The chain employs TRBV9 and TRBJ1-2; a possible D gene is TRBD1 (6 bases). The germline V gene has CDR1 SGDLS and CDR2 YYNGEE. Deletions cut 4 bases from V and 6 bases from J, with 19 bases between. The CDR3 runs 15 residues. CDR3 nucleotide sequence: TGTGCCAGCAGCCCCCGGGACAACTCAGCCCATGGCTACACCTTC. Amino acid sequence: CASSPRDNSAHGYTF.

V usage is TRBV5-1 and J usage is TRBJ2-1; the D gene is possibly TRBD1 (6 bases). The CDR3 has 15 amino acids. Germline V gene data show CDR1 as SGHRS and CDR2 as YFSETQ. The ends were cut back, 3 bases at V and 7 bases at J, with 17 bases in the middle. The CDR3 region has the DNA TGCGCCAGCAGCTCCGGACAGTTTCTCCCAAATGAGCAGTTCTTC. It codes for CASSSGQFLPNEQFF. The whole variable domain, remainder taken from reference TRBV5-1 and TRBJ2-1, is KAGVTQTPRYLIKTRGQQVTLSCSPISGHRSVSWYQQTPGQGLQFLFEYFSETQRNKGNFPGRFSGRQFSNSRSEMNVSTLELGDSALYLCASSSGQFLPNEQFFGPGTRLTVL.

CDR3 nucleotides: TGTGCCAGTAGTATGGGGCCCCGACTAGCGGGAGAGGGCGGGGAGCTGTTTTTT. As protein: CASSMGPRLAGEGGELFF. The chain employs TRBV19 and TRBJ2-2; 12 nucleotides align to TRBD2. Germline CDR1 LNHDA, CDR2 SQIVND (reference sequence). The CDR3 runs 18 residues. J was trimmed by 7 bases and V by 3 bases; bases with no gene match: 12.

This clone was detected only a few times. The chain has TRBV9 and TRBJ2-7; 10 nucleotides align to TRBD1. CDR3 length: 14 amino acids. V gave up 2 bases and J gave up 6 bases; unmatched junction bases: 5. In germline, CDR1 is SGDLS, CDR2 YYNGEE. CDR3 nucleotide sequence: TGTGCCAGCAGCGTCGTGGACAGGGGGAGCGAGCAGTACTTC. Translation: CASSVVDRGSEQYF. Full variable domain (rest looked up from reference TRBV9 and TRBJ2-7): DSGVTQTPKHLITATGQRVTLRCSPRSGDLSVYWYQQSLDQGLQFLIQYYNGEERAKGNILERFSAQQFPDLHSELNLSSLELGDSALYFCASSVVDRGSEQYFGPGTRLTVT.

The J gene is TRBJ2-7, the V gene TRBV30; 7 nucleotides match TRBD1. CDR3 length equals 14 residues. Unmatched junction bases numbered 8, after V lost 3 bases and J lost 3 bases. From germline, CDR1 is GTSNPN and CDR2 SVGIG (reference sequence). The CDR3 protein is CAWSPGTDNYEQYF. DNA of the CDR3: TGTGCCTGGAGCCCCGGGACAGACAACTACGAGCAGTACTTC.

This chain joins TRBV3-1 (or the pseudogene TRBV3-2) and TRBJ2-3; 7 bases align to TRBD1. CDR3 length: 15 amino acids. Trimming took 4 bases from V and 1 from J; bases not matched to a gene: 5. Germline V lookup: CDR1 LGHDT, CDR2 YNNKEL (reference sequence). CDR3 DNA sequence: TGTGCCAGCAGCCCAGAAGGACAGGGCACAGATACGCAGTATTTT. Translating it yields CASSPEGQGTDTQYF.

J is TRBJ2-7 and V is TRBV27; 9 bases match TRBD2. This CDR3 contains 13 residues. J lost 4 bases, V lost 5 bases, and 3 bases had no gene match. CDR1 and CDR2 from the germline V gene are MNHEY and SMNVEV (reference sequence). The CDR3 sequence: CASSSGRSYEQYF. CDR3 in DNA: TGTGCCAGCAGTAGCGGGAGGTCTTACGAGCAGTACTTC.

The gene calls are TRBV28 and TRBJ1-2, with D perhaps TRBD1 (5 bases). The CDR3 extends over 14 amino acids. Between the trimmed V and J ends, which lost 7 bases and 7 bases, there was a span of 19 bases. In germline, CDR1 is MDHEN, CDR2 SYDVKM. This CDR3 is CASTSGGASGGYTF. The DNA for the CDR3 is TGTGCCAGCACCTCCGGAGGGGCGTCGGGTGGCTACACCTTC.

The chain links TRBV6-5 to TRBJ1-2; no firm D call. The CDR3 loop spans 15 amino acids. Trimming took off 3 bases at V and 4 bases at J, with 15 bases between the two ends. Germline CDR1 is MNHEY and CDR2 is SVGAGI. The CDR3 DNA is TGTGCCAGCAGTTATTACCTAGAGGGAAGCTATGGCTACACCTTC. Residues: CASSYYLEGSYGYTF.

The chain recombines TRBV19 with TRBJ1-6, with a possible D match to TRBD1 (6 bases). There are 14 residues in the CDR3. V lost 7 bases and J 7 bases, leaving 14 bases between the germline ends. Germline lookup yields CDR1 LNHDA and CDR2 SQIVND (reference sequence). For the CDR3, the DNA is TGTGCCAGTACCCTACAGGGATTGAATTCACCCCTCCACTTT. Protein product: CASTLQGLNSPLHF.

In its sample, this clone was seen a few times. The chain has TRBV24-1 and TRBJ1-2, with 9 bases identical to TRBD1. The CDR3 covers 14 residues. CDR1 and CDR2 (germline): KGHDR, SFDVKD. The J segment lost 7 bases and the V segment lost 7 bases, leaving 9 bases of the junction unmatched. CDR3 in amino acids: CATSDPTGGIGYTF. The CDR3 nucleotides read TGTGCCACCAGCGACCCAACAGGGGGCATTGGCTACACCTTC.

The chain links TRBV30 to TRBJ1-5; 8 nucleotides agree with TRBD1. Germline V gives CDR1 GTSNPN, CDR2 SVGIG (reference sequence). Unmatched junction bases numbered 5, after V lost 4 bases and J lost 6 bases. The CDR3 has 13 residues. CDR3 region: CAWTRQGTQPQHF. DNA of the CDR3: TGTGCCTGGACAAGACAGGGGACTCAGCCCCAGCATTTT.

The chain recombines TRBV5-1 with TRBJ2-2; TRBD1 aligns across 8 bases. Germline loops: CDR1 SGHRS, CDR2 YFSETQ. After removal of 6 bases from V and 0 bases from J, the junction contained 7 bases not matched to a gene. CDR3 length equals 16 residues. The CDR3 is CASTWQGAANTGELFF. CDR3 nucleotides: TGCGCCAGCACCTGGCAGGGGGCAGCGAACACCGGGGAGCTGTTTTTT.

The chain links TRBV2 to TRBJ2-1; no firm D call. The CDR3 is made up of 15 amino acids. Trimming took off 4 bases at V and 0 bases at J, with 10 bases between the two ends. Germline assignment: CDR1 SNHLY and CDR2 FYNNEI. As DNA, the CDR3 is TGTGCCAGCAGTGGAGGTAGCAGCTCCTACAATGAGCAGTTCTTC. It codes for CASSGGSSSYNEQFF.

V is TRBV3-1 (or the pseudogene TRBV3-2) and J is TRBJ2-7, with 15 bases aligning to TRBD2. The CDR3 contains 15 residues. The V and J ends lost 7 bases and 4 bases, in that order; junction bases with no gene match: 5. Germline V gene data show CDR1 as LGHDT and CDR2 as YNNKEL (reference sequence). CDR3 coding DNA: TGTGCCAGCACCAGGGGACTAGCGGGGGGTTACGAGCAGTACTTC. It translates to CASTRGLAGGYEQYF.

This rearrangement joins TRBV19 to TRBJ2-1; perhaps TRBD1 as D (6 bases). The CDR3 is made up of 14 amino acids. Trimming took off 5 bases at V and 8 bases at J, with 16 bases between the two ends. Germline assignment: CDR1 LNHDA and CDR2 SQIVND (reference sequence). The CDR3 DNA reads as TGTGCCAGTAGTTCCCCGAACAGGGCTCATGAGCAGTTCTTC. Translating gives CASSSPNRAHEQFF.

V and J are TRBV7-3 and TRBJ2-1; maybe TRBD1 (6 bases). The V gene's germline CDR1 is SGHTA and CDR2 FQGTGA. The CDR3 is 15 amino acids. V was shortened by 6 bases and J by 3 bases, with 15 bases between the two germline ends. CDR3 nucleotide sequence: TGTGCCAGCAGTTCTGTAGGGGACATCTACAATGAGCAGTTCTTC. Protein product: CASSSVGDIYNEQFF.

The J gene is TRBJ2-3, the V gene TRBV9; the match to TRBD1 covers 7 bases. The germline V gene has CDR1 SGDLS and CDR2 YYNGEE. V was pared by 3 bases and J by 6 bases, with 7 bases of the junction left unmatched. The CDR3 loop spans 14 amino acids. The CDR3 nucleotides are TGTGCCAGCAGCGCCTCCAGGGGGTGGGATACGCAGTATTTT. Residues: CASSASRGWDTQYF.

This clone was recorded once. The chain joins TRBV10-3 to TRBJ2-3, with a possible D match to TRBD2 (6 bases). The CDR3 length is 15 residues. Germline V lookup: CDR1 ENHRY, CDR2 SYGVKD. Trimming took off 4 bases at V and 2 bases at J, with 13 bases between the two ends. The CDR3 DNA is TGTGCCATCAGTGTGGGCGGGGCCGACACAGATACGCAGTATTTT. This gives the protein CAISVGGADTDTQYF.

J is TRBJ2-5 and V is TRBV2, with 8 bases aligning to TRBD2. The CDR3 is 12 amino acids. CDR1 is SNHLY and CDR2 is FYNNEI in the germline V gene. V gave up 8 bases and J gave up 7 bases; unmatched junction bases: 6. The DNA of the CDR3 is TGTGCCAGCGGGACTAGTTCGGGGACCCAGTACTTC. Translating it yields CASGTSSGTQYF.

The gene calls are TRBV5-1 and TRBJ2-4; 7 bases match TRBD1. The germline V gene has CDR1 SGHRS and CDR2 YFSETQ. The J segment lost 7 bases and the V segment lost 3 bases, leaving 7 bases of the junction unmatched. The CDR3 is 14 residues long. The CDR3: CASSYKDRVNIQYF. CDR3 nucleotide sequence: TGCGCCAGCAGCTACAAAGACAGGGTCAACATTCAGTACTTC.

This clone was seen once. This sequence joins TRBV18 and TRBJ2-5, with 7 bases matching TRBD1. The germline V gene has CDR1 KGHSH and CDR2 LQKENI. CDR3 length: 13 residues. J lost 4 bases, V lost 3 bases, and 2 bases had no gene match. CDR3 nucleotides: TGTGCCAGCTCACCGGGACAGACAGAGACCCAGTACTTC. It encodes CASSPGQTETQYF. Filled out from reference TRBV18 and TRBJ2-5, the complete variable domain reads NAGVMQNPRHLVRRRGQEARLRCSPMKGHSHVYWYRQLPEEGLKFMVYLQKENIIDESGMPKERFSAEFPKEGPSILRIQQVVRGDSAAYFCASSPGQTETQYFGPGTRLLVL.

The chain combines TRBV2 with TRBJ2-2, with a possible D match to TRBD2 (6 bases). Trimming left V 7 bases short and J 3 bases short, with 18 bases between. The CDR3 consists of 16 residues. Germline V gives CDR1 SNHLY, CDR2 FYNNEI. CDR3 DNA sequence: TGTGCCAGCACCCCGATACCGGGAGAGGACACCGGGGAGCTGTTTTTT. It encodes CASTPIPGEDTGELFF.